What follows are 24 T cell receptor beta chains derived from one specimen sequenced in a study of tumor-infiltrating lymphocytes in primary liver carcinoma. Extraction of RNA together with DNA used roughly 19-31 mg of unsorted bulk tissue. With approximately 470 ng total RNA as template and a constant-region primer, TCR beta cDNA was made. Employing slightly modified ARM-PCR, three nested multiplex PCR rounds were run, and these gave rise to the TCR beta libraries. In the first two PCR rounds, TRBV1-TRBV30 forward primers were paired with a C-beta reverse primer, and each round lasted around 10 cycles. Each CDR3 protein gets one entry after TCRdb re-called the multiplex PCR reads with MiXCR. The sample contains tens of thousands of distinct CDR3 sequences, about two thirds of which appear only once. Sequencing was done on a sample of liver tumor tissue from sampling region 4. Subset: tumor region T4, right-lateral pole. All receptors come from a man aged 35-49 years with primary liver carcinoma and hepatitis B virus infection.

On this clonotype itself: This clone may be a read error of a much larger clone one base away. The chain combines TRBV5-4 with TRBJ2-1; 8 nucleotides line up with TRBD2. The V gene's germline CDR1 is SGHNT and CDR2 YYREEE (reference sequence). This CDR3 is built from 15 residues. J gave up 4 bases and V 9 bases, and 12 bases lay outside the gene matches. CDR3 sequence reads: CATSLVGGGYNEQFF. The CDR3, as DNA: TGTGCCACCAGTCTCGTCGGGGGGGGTTACAATGAGCAGTTCTTC.

Of note for this clonotype: The conserved final phenylalanine or tryptophan is absent from the CDR3, which likely points to a read error. The J gene is TRBJ2-7, the V gene TRBV7-8; D is undetermined. This CDR3 has 12 amino acids. V gave up 2 bases and J gave up 6 bases, with 8 bases separating them. Per germline, CDR1 SGHVS and CDR2 FQNEAQ. The DNA for the CDR3 is TGTGCCAGCAGCTTAATGTTCATCGAGCAGTACATC. It is translated as CASSLMFIEQYI.

Concerning this clonotype itself: Possible read error: a much larger clone is one base away. The rearrangement uses TRBV11-2 and TRBJ2-7, with a tentative D call TRBD2 (6 bases). Trimming shortened V by 2 bases and J by 11 bases, and 16 bases separated the two germline ends. This CDR3 spans 13 amino acids. Germline CDR1 and CDR2: SGHAT and FQNNGV. This chain's CDR3 is CASSLSELALKYF. DNA of the CDR3: TGTGCCAGCAGCTTAAGTGAGCTAGCGTTGAAGTACTTC.

As concerns this clonotype: A clone one base away is much larger, so this may be a read error. The V and J genes are TRBV5-1 and TRBJ2-3, with D possibly TRBD2 on 5 matching bases. The ends were cut back, 4 bases at V and 10 bases at J, with 16 bases in the middle. Germline CDR1 and CDR2: SGHRS and YFSETQ. The CDR3 loop spans 13 amino acids. For the CDR3, the DNA is TGCGCCAGCAGCCTGGACGGGGTCGTGGCGCAGTATTTT. This codes for CASSLDGVVAQYF.

In the case of this clonotype: The junction differs from germline at one of its ends, possibly a read error. The V call is TRBV7-9, the J call TRBJ2-5; TRBD2 is a possible D gene (6 bases). The CDR3 has 15 residues. Germline CDR1 is SEHNR and CDR2 is FQNEAQ (reference sequence). The CDR3 DNA follows: TGCGCCAGCAGCAGCAGGGTGGGACTCCAGGAGACCCAGTACTTC. This sequence encodes CASSSRVGLQETQYF.

This clonotype was seen just once. Possible read error: a much larger clone is one base away. J is TRBJ2-6 and V is TRBV11-2, with 8 nucleotides matching TRBD1. The CDR3 runs to 17 residues. The germline V gene has CDR1 SGHAT and CDR2 FQNNGV. This CDR3 reads CASSPGQGSSGVNVLTF. DNA for the CDR3: TGTGCCAGCAGTCCCGGACAGGGCAGCTCTGGGGTCAACGTCCTGACCTTC.

Comments on this clonotype: A much larger clone differs from this one at a single base, so this may be a read error. The V and J genes are TRBV4-3 and TRBJ2-4; unclear D gene. Germline V lookup: CDR1 LGHNA, CDR2 YSLEER. The CDR3 is 16 amino acids. Written as DNA, the CDR3 is TGCACCAGCAGCCAAAATGGCAGCCTACCCAAAAACATTCAGCACTTC. Protein: CTSSQNGSLPKNIQHF.

This sequence joins TRBV11-2 and TRBJ2-1; D not certain. Germline V gives CDR1 SGHAT, CDR2 FQNNGV. Trimming shortened V by 8 bases and J by 0 bases, and 17 bases separated the two germline ends. This CDR3 has 16 residues. CDR3 bases: TGTGCCAGCGGCATAGAACCAGAGAGCTCCTACAATGAGCAGTTCTTC. Translated: CASGIEPESSYNEQFF.

This clonotype was seen ten or more times. The chain recombines TRBV29-1 with TRBJ2-1, with D perhaps TRBD2 (5 bases). From germline, CDR1 is SQVTM and CDR2 ANQGSEA. The ends were cut back, 2 bases at V and 8 bases at J, with 7 bases in the middle. The CDR3 covers 11 residues. The CDR3 DNA is TGCAGCGTTGAATCGCGGGATGAGCAGTTCTTC. Translation: CSVESRDEQFF.

A remark on this clonotype: A read error may produce the germline difference seen at one junction end. This chain uses TRBV19 with TRBJ2-1, with 7 bases matching TRBD2. The length of the CDR3 is 14 residues. Germline V lookup: CDR1 LNHDA, CDR2 SQIVND (reference sequence). CDR3 amino acids: CASTTGTKRNEQLF. CDR3 bases: TGTGCCTCTACCACCGGGACTAAACGCAATGAGCAGTTATTC.

There are a few counts of this clonotype. V usage is TRBV11-1 and J usage is TRBJ2-1; possibly TRBD2 for D (5 bases). CDR1 and CDR2 (germline): SGHAT, FQDESV (reference sequence). The CDR3 spans 16 residues. Trimming left V 0 bases short and J 8 bases short, with 17 bases between. CDR3 amino acids: CASSLARGGFRDEQFF. The DNA of the CDR3 is TGTGCCAGCAGCTTAGCGCGAGGAGGCTTTCGCGATGAGCAGTTCTTC.

Comments on this clonotype: The junction shows a germline mismatch at one end, possibly a read error. This rearrangement joins TRBV10-2 to TRBJ1-5; a weak D match, TRBD1 (5 bases). CDR1 WSHSY and CDR2 SAAADI come from the germline V gene. This CDR3 region has 14 residues. CDR3 sequence: CASSKSWGNQPQHF. CDR3 sequence (DNA): TGTGCCAGCAGTAAGTCATGGGGGAATCAGCCCCAGCATTTT.

This clonotype was observed a single time. This chain connects TRBV4-1 to TRBJ1-1; D is undetermined. The ends were cut back, 10 bases at V and 3 bases at J, with 21 bases in the middle. Germline V gene lookup returns CDR1 MGHRA and CDR2 YSYEKL. The CDR3 length is 15 residues. The CDR3 spells CATSQVNMRYTEAFF. DNA of the CDR3: TGCGCCACGAGCCAAGTGAACATGCGATACACTGAAGCTTTCTTT.

This clonotype was counted between two and nine times. Germline is not matched at one junction end, which may reflect a read error. The chain couples TRBV6-6 to TRBJ2-7, with 10 bases aligning to TRBD2. Germline CDR1 reads MNHNY; CDR2 reads SVGAGI (reference sequence). The CDR3 covers 16 residues. Written as DNA, the CDR3 is TGTGCCAGCAATCATCGAGCGGGAGGGCCTACCTACGAGCCGTACTTC. Its protein product is CASNHRAGGPTYEPYF.

Concerning this clonotype: This clone may be a read error of a much larger clone one base away. The chain's CDR3 is CSASQGADNVYTF. The CDR3 nucleotides read TGCAGCGCCTCGCAGGGGGCTGATAATGTCTACACCTTC. The chain employs TRBV29-1 and TRBJ1-2, with TRBD1 matching over 8 bases. This CDR3 has 13 residues. Germline assignment: CDR1 SQVTM and CDR2 ANQGSEA. The V segment lost 7 bases and the J segment 10 bases; nucleotides outside the gene matches: 14. Supplemented by reference TRBV29-1 and TRBJ1-2, the full variable domain reads SAVISQKPSRDICQRGTSLTIQCQVDSQVTMMFWYRQQPGQSLTLIATANQGSEATYESGFVIDKFPISRPNLTFSTLTVSNMSPEDSSIYLCSASQGADNVYTFGSGTRLTVV.

About this clonotype: A much larger clonotype is one base distant, so this may be a read error. The chain has TRBV11-2 and TRBJ2-5, with 12 positions matching TRBD2. The CDR3 runs to 17 residues. The J segment lost 4 bases and the V segment lost 7 bases, leaving 13 bases of the junction unmatched. Germline V gene data show CDR1 as SGHAT and CDR2 as FQNNGV. DNA for the CDR3: TGTGCCAGCATCCCCACTATGACTAGCGGGAGTGGAGAGACCCAGTACTTC. It specifies CASIPTMTSGSGETQYF.

This chain links TRBV4-3 with TRBJ2-1; 15 nucleotides match TRBD2. V gave up 6 bases and J gave up 7 bases; unmatched junction bases: 13. Germline CDR1 and CDR2: LGHNA and YSLEER. The CDR3 covers 18 residues. For the CDR3, the DNA is TGCGCCAGCAGTCTGGATTGGACTAGCGGGAGGGCCTGGAATGAGCAGTTCTTC. Its translation: CASSLDWTSGRAWNEQFF.

This chain connects TRBV4-2 to TRBJ2-2; D not certain. Germline V gene sequence: CDR1 LGHNA, CDR2 YNFKEQ. Trimming took off 0 bases at V and 7 bases at J, with 6 bases between the two ends. This CDR3 has 13 residues. The CDR3 DNA sequence: TGTGCCAGCAGCCAAGATTTGAGCGGGGAGCTGTTTTTT. Its protein is CASSQDLSGELFF.

A remark on this clonotype: This could be a read error, since a much larger clone is one nucleotide away. The DNA for the CDR3 is TGTGCCATCAGTGAGTCGACAGATCAGCCCCAGCATTTT. It is translated as CAISESTDQPQHF. The gene calls are TRBV10-3 and TRBJ1-5, with D possibly TRBD1 on 5 matching bases. CDR3 length equals 13 residues. The V and J ends lost 0 bases and 5 bases respectively, with 5 bases between them. Per the germline V gene, CDR1 is ENHRY and CDR2 is SYGVKD.

On this clonotype itself: The junction shows a germline mismatch at one end, possibly a read error. The chain is built from TRBV6-6 and TRBJ2-3, with D possibly TRBD2 on 6 matching bases. Germline loops: CDR1 MNHNY, CDR2 SVGAGI (reference sequence). This CDR3 region has 16 residues. This CDR3 is CGSSCTGTLRTDTQYF. CDR3 coding DNA: TGTGGCAGCAGTTGTACCGGGACTCTCCGCACAGATACACAGTATTTT.

Turning to this clonotype: Germline and junction disagree at one end, which may indicate a read error. The CDR3 bases are TGTGCCAGCAGCTTAGCAGGGGACGGTCAGCCCCAGTATTTT. Translating gives CASSLAGDGQPQYF. The V call is TRBV12-3 or TRBV12-4, the J call TRBJ1-5, with a weak D call TRBD1 (6 bases). The closer fit of TRBJ2-3 to the DNA end suggests the J call may be wrong. The CDR3 loop spans 14 amino acids.

This clonotype has more than one count but fewer than ten. V usage is TRBV20-1 and J usage is TRBJ1-1; D ambiguous. The germline V gene encodes CDR1 DFQATT and CDR2 SNEGSKA (reference sequence). The CDR3 totals 11 residues. V was trimmed by 4 bases and J by 0 bases, leaving 3 bases between them. The CDR3 DNA reads TGCAGTGCTATTATGAACACTGAAGCTTTCTTT. Amino acids: CSAIMNTEAFF.

The CDR3 reads CASSPGRTSTSEKLFF. In DNA, the CDR3 is TGTGCCAGCTCACCAGGACGTACGTCGACTAGCGAAAAACTGTTTTTT. This chain links TRBV18 with TRBJ1-4; D is ambiguous. The V and J ends lost 2 bases and 8 bases respectively, with 18 bases between them. Germline V gene sequence: CDR1 KGHSH, CDR2 LQKENI. The CDR3 is made up of 16 amino acids.

With respect to this clonotype: A much bigger clone sits one base away, suggesting this may be a read error. This sequence joins TRBV4-3 and TRBJ2-3; weak D call: TRBD1 (6 bases). Germline CDR1 LGHNA, CDR2 YSLEER. CDR3 length: 14 residues. CDR3 in DNA: TGCGCCAGCAGCCAGGGGGCTGCATCAGACACGCACTATTTT. Translating gives CASSQGAASDTHYF.